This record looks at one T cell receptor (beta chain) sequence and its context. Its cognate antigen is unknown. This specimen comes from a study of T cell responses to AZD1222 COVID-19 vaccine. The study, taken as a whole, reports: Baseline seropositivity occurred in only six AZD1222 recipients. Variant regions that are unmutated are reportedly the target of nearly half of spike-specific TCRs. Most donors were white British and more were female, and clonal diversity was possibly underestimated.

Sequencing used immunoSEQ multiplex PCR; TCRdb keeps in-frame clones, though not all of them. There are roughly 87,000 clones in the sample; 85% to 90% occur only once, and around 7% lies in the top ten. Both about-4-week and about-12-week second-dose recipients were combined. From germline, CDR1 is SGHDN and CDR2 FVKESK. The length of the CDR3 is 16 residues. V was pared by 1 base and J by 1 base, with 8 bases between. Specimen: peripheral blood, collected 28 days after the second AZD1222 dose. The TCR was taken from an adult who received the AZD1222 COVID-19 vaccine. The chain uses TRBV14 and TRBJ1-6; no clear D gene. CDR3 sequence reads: CASSQAGRSYNSPLHF. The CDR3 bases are TGTGCCAGCAGCCAAGCGGGCAGGTCCTATAATTCACCCCTCCACTTT.